A selection of T cell receptor beta chains follows, all from one sample in a study of cytomegalovirus exposure and HLA in healthy donors. Assay: immunoSEQ multiplex PCR; the TCRdb copy retains only in-frame clones and omits some. The sample holds about 120,000 clones, around 80% seen once. The sequenced sample consisted of PBMCs. The receptors originated from a man aged 25 to 40 in good health and CMV-seropositive. Each CDR3 is given with its conserved first and last residue. The D gene is left open where the match is weak. Where a row states a size, it is once, few, many or the class of an expanded clone; other rows omit it.

j_call: TRBJ2-5
clone_size: .
d_call: TRBD2
v_call: TRBV27
cdr3_length: 15
cdr3_nt: TGTGCCAGCAGTTCCATAGCGGGGCGTCAAGAGACCCAGTACTTC
cdr3_aa: CASSSIAGRQETQYF

j_call: TRBJ2-7
clone_size: .
d_call: .
v_call: TRBV6-5
cdr3_length: 14
cdr3_nt: TGTGCCAGCACCGGGATGGTGATGGCCTACGAGCAGTACTTC
cdr3_aa: CASTGMVMAYEQYF

j_call: TRBJ2-7
clone_size: .
d_call: .
v_call: TRBV5-4
cdr3_length: 13
cdr3_nt: TGTGCCAGCAGCTTGATGCAGGGCGGCGAGCAGTACTTC
cdr3_aa: CASSLMQGGEQYF

j_call: TRBJ2-1
clone_size: .
d_call: TRBD2
v_call: TRBV29-1
cdr3_length: 16
cdr3_nt: TGCAGCATAAAGGGGACTAGCGGGATTTACTACAATGAGCAGTTCTTC
cdr3_aa: CSIKGTSGIYYNEQFF

j_call: TRBJ1-2
clone_size: .
d_call: .
v_call: TRBV7-3
cdr3_length: 13
cdr3_nt: TGTGCCAGCAGCTTACAGGGCCTTTATGGCTACACCTTC
cdr3_aa: CASSLQGLYGYTF

j_call: TRBJ1-2
clone_size: .
d_call: .
v_call: TRBV7-2
cdr3_length: 15
cdr3_nt: TGTGCCAGCAGCTTATTACGGATCGGGGACTATGGCTACACCTTC
cdr3_aa: CASSLLRIGDYGYTF

j_call: TRBJ2-2
clone_size: few
d_call: .
v_call: TRBV11-1
cdr3_length: 15
cdr3_nt: TGTGCCAGCAGCCGGGTGGTCTTGAACACCGGGGAGCTGTTTTTT
cdr3_aa: CASSRVVLNTGELFF

j_call: TRBJ2-1
clone_size: .
d_call: .
v_call: TRBV5-1
cdr3_length: 16
cdr3_nt: TGCGCCAGCAGCTTGGGACTGGGAGTCTCCTACAATGAGCAGTTCTTC
cdr3_aa: CASSLGLGVSYNEQFF

j_call: TRBJ1-2
clone_size: few
d_call: .
v_call: TRBV5-1
cdr3_length: 14
cdr3_nt: TGCGCCAGCAGCCAGACACAGGGAATCGGTGGCTACACCTTC
cdr3_aa: CASSQTQGIGGYTF

j_call: TRBJ1-5
clone_size: .
d_call: TRBD1
v_call: TRBV2
cdr3_length: 15
cdr3_nt: TGTGCCAGCAGCCTGGACAGGGGAGGTCAACAGCCCCAGCATTTT
cdr3_aa: CASSLDRGGQQPQHF

j_call: TRBJ2-5
clone_size: .
d_call: TRBD2
v_call: TRBV4-2
cdr3_length: 15
cdr3_nt: TGTGCCAGCAGCCAAGTGGGACTAGGGGAAGAGACCCAGTACTTC
cdr3_aa: CASSQVGLGEETQYF

j_call: TRBJ2-1
clone_size: once
d_call: TRBD2
v_call: TRBV7-6
cdr3_length: 17
cdr3_nt: TGTGCCAGCATCCCGGGGCGGGGGGTCGATGTTGCAAATGAGCAGTTCTTC
cdr3_aa: CASIPGRGVDVANEQFF

j_call: TRBJ2-2
clone_size: .
d_call: .
v_call: TRBV7-6
cdr3_length: 16
cdr3_nt: TGTGCCAGCAGCTTAGCGCGGGCAAAAAGAACCGGGGAGCTGTTTTTT
cdr3_aa: CASSLARAKRTGELFF

j_call: TRBJ2-7
clone_size: .
d_call: .
v_call: TRBV21-1
cdr3_length: 15
cdr3_nt: TGTGCCAGCAGCAAAGGACAGGGGGCGTCCTACGAGCAGTACTTC
cdr3_aa: CASSKGQGASYEQYF

j_call: TRBJ2-1
clone_size: .
d_call: TRBD2
v_call: TRBV11-1
cdr3_length: 16
cdr3_nt: TGTGCCAGCAGCCTTAGACTAGCGGGAGTTCAGAGTGGGCAGTTCTTC
cdr3_aa: CASSLRLAGVQSGQFF

j_call: TRBJ2-7
clone_size: .
d_call: .
v_call: TRBV19
cdr3_length: 13
cdr3_nt: TGTGCCAGTAGTATAGACAGGGCCTATGAGCAGTACTTC
cdr3_aa: CASSIDRAYEQYF

j_call: TRBJ2-1
clone_size: few
d_call: TRBD2
v_call: TRBV19
cdr3_length: 16
cdr3_nt: TGTGCCAGTAGTCCTCTAGCGGGAACCGCCTACAATGAGCAGTTCTTC
cdr3_aa: CASSPLAGTAYNEQFF

j_call: TRBJ2-7
clone_size: .
d_call: TRBD2
v_call: TRBV27
cdr3_length: 15
cdr3_nt: TGTGCCAGCAGTTTATCTAGCGGGAGCTCCTACGAGCAGTACTTC
cdr3_aa: CASSLSSGSSYEQYF

j_call: TRBJ1-2
clone_size: .
d_call: TRBD1
v_call: TRBV6-6
cdr3_length: 14
cdr3_nt: TGTGCCAGCAGTTCCGGGACAGTCGTCTATGGCTACACCTTC
cdr3_aa: CASSSGTVVYGYTF

j_call: TRBJ1-5
clone_size: .
d_call: .
v_call: TRBV4-1
cdr3_length: 13
cdr3_nt: TGCGCCAGCAGCCAAGAGAGGGATCAGCCCCAGCATTTT
cdr3_aa: CASSQERDQPQHF

j_call: TRBJ2-7
clone_size: few
d_call: .
v_call: TRBV6-5
cdr3_length: 12
cdr3_nt: TGTGCCAGCAGCTATCAGGGGCGACGGTCGTACTTC
cdr3_aa: CASSYQGRRSYF

j_call: TRBJ1-5
clone_size: .
d_call: .
v_call: TRBV18
cdr3_length: 16
cdr3_nt: TGTGCCAGCTCATTCCAGCGACAGGTGGACAATCAGCCCCAGCATTTT
cdr3_aa: CASSFQRQVDNQPQHF